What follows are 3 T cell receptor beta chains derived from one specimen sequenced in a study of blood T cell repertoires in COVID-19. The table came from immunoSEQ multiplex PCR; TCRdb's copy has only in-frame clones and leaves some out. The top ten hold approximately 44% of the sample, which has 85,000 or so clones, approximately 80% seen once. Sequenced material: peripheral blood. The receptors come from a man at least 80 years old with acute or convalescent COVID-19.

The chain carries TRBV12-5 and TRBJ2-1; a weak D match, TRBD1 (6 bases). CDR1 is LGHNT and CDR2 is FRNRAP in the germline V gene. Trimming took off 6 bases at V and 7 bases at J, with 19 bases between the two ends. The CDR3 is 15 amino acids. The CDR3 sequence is CASGRLGTLENEQFF. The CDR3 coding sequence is TGTGCTAGTGGCCGGCTGGGGACATTGGAGAATGAGCAGTTCTTC.

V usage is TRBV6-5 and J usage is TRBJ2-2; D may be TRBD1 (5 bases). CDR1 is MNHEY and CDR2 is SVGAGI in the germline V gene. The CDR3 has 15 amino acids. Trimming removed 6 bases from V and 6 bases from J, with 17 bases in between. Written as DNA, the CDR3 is TGTGCCAGCAGATCGACAGTACTTGTTTCCGGGGAGCTGTTTTTT. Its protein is CASRSTVLVSGELFF.

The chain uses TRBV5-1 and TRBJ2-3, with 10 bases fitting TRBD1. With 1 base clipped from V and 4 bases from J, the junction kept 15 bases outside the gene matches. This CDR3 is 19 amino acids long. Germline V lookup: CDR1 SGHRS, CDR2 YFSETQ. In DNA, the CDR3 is TGCGCCAGCAGCTTGTCTCCGGGACAGGGGTCCCTTAGCGCAGATACGCAGTATTTT. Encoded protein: CASSLSPGQGSLSADTQYF. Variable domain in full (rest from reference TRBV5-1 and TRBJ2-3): KAGVTQTPRYLIKTRGQQVTLSCSPISGHRSVSWYQQTPGQGLQFLFEYFSETQRNKGNFPGRFSGRQFSNSRSEMNVSTLELGDSALYLCASSLSPGQGSLSADTQYFGPGTRLTVL.